This is a list of T cell receptor beta chains from one sample in a study of T-cell memory formation after mild COVID-19. TCRdb recomputed calls from the 5' RACE reads with MiXCR, one row per CDR3 protein. Of 190,000 or so distinct CDR3 sequences in the sample, around 25% are singletons; the top ten hold about 10%. The sequenced sample was PBMCs or a T cell subset sorted from them (not recorded which). These receptors came from an adult woman who had mild COVID-19 (a few samples of this study predate the infection). Cell type and time point are not known. The CDR3 runs from the conserved cysteine through the conserved F or W. Fields, in order: V gene, J gene, D gene, clone size, CDR3 DNA, CDR3 protein. D genes are given only for firm matches. Clone size is stated in some rows and not others, as once, few, many or a class when expanded.

TRBV2	TRBJ2-2	-	-	TGTGCCAGCAGTGAGCACACCGGGGAGCTGTTTTTT	CASSEHTGELFF
TRBV6-5	TRBJ1-3	-	few	TGTGCCTCCGGCTCTGGAAACACCATATATTTT	CASGSGNTIYF
TRBV2	TRBJ1-1	TRBD1	few	TGTGCCAGCAGAAAAGACAGGGGGAACACTGAAGCTTTCTTT	CASRKDRGNTEAFF
TRBV4-1	TRBJ2-2	-	-	TGCGCCAGCAGCCACGGGACTGCCCACCCCGGGGAGCTGTTTTTT	CASSHGTAHPGELFF
TRBV7-9	TRBJ2-5	-	-	TGTGCCAGCAGCGGACGACAGGGAGGAGAGACCCAGTACTTC	CASSGRQGGETQYF
TRBV7-3	TRBJ2-7	-	-	TGTGCCAGCAGCGGCCCCCCCGCGGGGACTCCCTACGAGCAGTACTTC	CASSGPPAGTPYEQYF
TRBV4-1	TRBJ1-1	-	few	TGCGCCAGCAGCCAAGGGGCCTGGGAGGGCACTGAAGCTTTCTTT	CASSQGAWEGTEAFF
TRBV11-3	TRBJ2-3	-	many	TGTGCCAGCAGCCTTAACACAGATACGCAGTATTTT	CASSLNTDTQYF
TRBV29-1	TRBJ2-7	-	-	TGCAGCGTTGTCAGGGGAGATTACGAGCAGTACTTC	CSVVRGDYEQYF
TRBV27	TRBJ2-7	TRBD1	-	TGTGCCAGCAGTTTAAGGTGGACAGGGAAGGACGAGCAGTACTTC	CASSLRWTGKDEQYF
TRBV7-9	TRBJ2-7	-	many	TGTGCCAGCAGCTTGACAGGACCTTCCTACGAGCAGTACTTC	CASSLTGPSYEQYF
TRBV4-3	TRBJ1-6	-	-	TGCGCCAGCAGCCAAGACAGGGCCTATAATTCACCCCTCCACTTT	CASSQDRAYNSPLHF
TRBV24-1	TRBJ2-2	-	few	TGTGCCACCGGGGACGCAATCGGGGAGCTGTTTTTT	CATGDAIGELFF
TRBV7-9	TRBJ2-6	-	-	TGTGCCAGCAGCTTAGTCGGGGATGGCGGGGCCAACGTCCTGACTTTC	CASSLVGDGGANVLTF
TRBV7-2	TRBJ2-1	TRBD2	-	TGTGCCAGCAGCTTTACCGGGACTAGCGCGTACAATGAGCAGTTCTTC	CASSFTGTSAYNEQFF
TRBV25-1	TRBJ2-1	TRBD2	-	TGTGCCAGCAGTGGTAGCGGGGGCTCCTACAATGAGCAGTTCTTC	CASSGSGGSYNEQFF
TRBV23-1	TRBJ2-1	-	few	TGCGCCAGCAGTCACCCGGGAACCTACAATGAGCAGTTCTTC	CASSHPGTYNEQFF
TRBV7-9	TRBJ2-3	TRBD2	-	TGTGCCAGCAGCCCTTGGACTAGCGGGAAAGGAGATACGCAGTATTTT	CASSPWTSGKGDTQYF
TRBV20-1	TRBJ1-4	-	few	TGCAGTGCTAGAGATCGCGCCAGAAACCCCGAAAAACTGTTTTTT	CSARDRARNPEKLFF
TRBV4-3	TRBJ2-5	TRBD2	few	TGCGCCAGCAGCCAAGATCTCGCGGGGGAAGAGACCCAGTACTTC	CASSQDLAGEETQYF
TRBV24-1	TRBJ2-3	-	-	TGTGCCACCAGTGATCACGGGGGAGCCGGTACGCAGTATTTT	CATSDHGGAGTQYF
TRBV5-1	TRBJ1-1	-	few	TGCGCCAGCAGCTTGGGGGCAGGGCGGAACACTGAAGCTTTCTTT	CASSLGAGRNTEAFF
TRBV6-1	TRBJ1-6	-	few	TGTGCCAGCAGTGCGGGGACGGCTGATAATTCACCCCTCCACTTT	CASSAGTADNSPLHF
TRBV4-3	TRBJ2-2	TRBD2	many	TGCGCCAGCAGCCAAGGCTTTAGCGGGAGGAACACCGGGGAGCTGTTTTTT	CASSQGFSGRNTGELFF
TRBV27	TRBJ2-7	-	-	TGTGCCAGCAGTATTCAGGGTGGGTACGAGCAGTACTTC	CASSIQGGYEQYF
TRBV6-2/TRBV6-3	TRBJ2-3	TRBD2	-	TGTGCCAGCAGCTTGATCGGGACTAGCGGACCCGAATTCACAGATACGCAGTATTTT	CASSLIGTSGPEFTDTQYF
TRBV20-1	TRBJ2-5	-	few	TGCAGTGCTAGAAGTGGGCAAGGACAAGAGACCCAGTACTTC	CSARSGQGQETQYF
TRBV6-2/TRBV6-3	TRBJ2-7	TRBD1	-	TGTGCCAGCTCTCCTGTCCCAGGGACAGGGGCTTACGAGCAGTACTTC	CASSPVPGTGAYEQYF
TRBV12-3/TRBV12-4	TRBJ1-3	-	-	TGTGCCAGCAGCAATTCCCAGGGATGGTCAGGAAACACCATATATTTT	CASSNSQGWSGNTIYF
TRBV7-9	TRBJ2-3	-	many	TGTGCCAGCAGCTACACAGATACGCAGTATTTT	CASSYTDTQYF
TRBV12-3/TRBV12-4	TRBJ2-3	-	few	TGTGCCAGCAGTTTAGAGACCGGGCTCGGCACAGATACGCAGTATTTT	CASSLETGLGTDTQYF
TRBV6-6	TRBJ2-1	-	-	TGTGCCAGCAGTTACTTGGGGGACAATGAGCAGTTCTTC	CASSYLGDNEQFF
TRBV20-1	TRBJ2-5	-	-	TGCAGTGCACAAGACAGGAGGGAGACCCAGTACTTC	CSAQDRRETQYF
TRBV5-1	TRBJ2-3	-	once	TGCGCCAGCAGTCCCGGGCAGCGCACAGATACGCAGTATTTT	CASSPGQRTDTQYF
TRBV12-3/TRBV12-4	TRBJ2-3	-	-	TGTGCCAGCAGTTTAGGGGGCTCGGTAGATACGCAGTATTTT	CASSLGGSVDTQYF
TRBV30	TRBJ2-4	-	-	TGTGCCTGGAGTGTAGGTCGCCCAGCCCGTCTAGCCAAAAACATTCAGTACTTC	CAWSVGRPARLAKNIQYF
TRBV28	TRBJ1-6	TRBD1	few	TGTGCCAGCAGTCCCGCGACAGGGGGGGCAGCCCTCCACTTT	CASSPATGGAALHF
TRBV5-1	TRBJ2-2	-	few	TGCGCCAGCAGAACGGGGGAAGACACCGGGGAGCTGTTTTTT	CASRTGEDTGELFF
TRBV6-5	TRBJ1-6	-	-	TGTGCCAGCAGTTACTCGGCCCCTAATTCACCCCTCCACTTT	CASSYSAPNSPLHF
TRBV5-1	TRBJ2-1	TRBD2	-	TGCGCCAGCAGCTTGTCGGGGGCAACTAGCGGGATCTACAATGAGCAGTTCTTC	CASSLSGATSGIYNEQFF
TRBV7-3	TRBJ1-1	-	many	TGTGCCAGCAGCTTAACTCCAGTGGGAAGGAACACTGAAGCTTTCTTT	CASSLTPVGRNTEAFF
TRBV28	TRBJ2-7	TRBD2	many	TGTGCCAGCAGCCCGGGGACTAGCGGGAGTCCCGAGCAGTACTTC	CASSPGTSGSPEQYF
TRBV4-1	TRBJ2-1	TRBD2	few	TGCGCCAGCAGCCAAGTGAGAGGACTAGCGGGGCAGGAGGGGAATGAGCAGTTCTTC	CASSQVRGLAGQEGNEQFF
TRBV24-1	TRBJ2-3	-	-	TGTGCCACCAGTGATTCGCAGGTCACAGATACGCAGTATTTT	CATSDSQVTDTQYF
TRBV20-1	TRBJ1-1	-	-	TGCAGTGCCAAGGATACGGGGGCCGGCACTGAAGCTTTCTTT	CSAKDTGAGTEAFF
TRBV7-9	TRBJ1-2	-	few	TGTGCCAGCAGCTTATCTCCACACTCCTATGGCTACACCTTC	CASSLSPHSYGYTF
TRBV19	TRBJ1-1	TRBD1	few	TGTGCCAGTAGTGACAGGGGGCGGAGTGAAGCTTTCTTT	CASSDRGRSEAFF
TRBV7-2	TRBJ1-3	TRBD1	few	TGTGCCAGCAGCTTAGACAGGGGCTCTGGAAACACCATATATTTT	CASSLDRGSGNTIYF
TRBV7-6	TRBJ2-3	TRBD2	-	TGTGCCAGCAGCTCGGGACTAGCGCTACGGGCAGATACGCAGTATTTT	CASSSGLALRADTQYF
TRBV7-8	TRBJ2-7	-	-	TGTGCCAGCAGCTCCCGGAGTGAGGAGCAGTACTTC	CASSSRSEEQYF